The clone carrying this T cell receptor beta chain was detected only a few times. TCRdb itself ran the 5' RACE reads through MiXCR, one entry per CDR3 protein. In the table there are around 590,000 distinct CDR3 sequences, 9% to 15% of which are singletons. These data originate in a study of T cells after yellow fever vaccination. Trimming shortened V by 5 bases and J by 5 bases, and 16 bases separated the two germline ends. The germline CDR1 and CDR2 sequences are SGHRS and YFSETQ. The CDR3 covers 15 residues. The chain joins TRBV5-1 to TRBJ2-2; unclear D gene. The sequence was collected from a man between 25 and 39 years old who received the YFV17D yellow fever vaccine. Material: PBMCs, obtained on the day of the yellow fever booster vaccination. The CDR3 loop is CASREGRSETGELFF. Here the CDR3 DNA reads TGCGCCAGCAGGGAAGGAAGAAGTGAGACCGGGGAGCTGTTTTTT.